What follows are 23 T cell receptor beta chains derived from one specimen sequenced in a study of blood T cell repertoires in COVID-19. Using immunoSEQ multiplex PCR, the repertoire was profiled, and TCRdb retains in-frame clones only, with some absent. Of 270,000 or so clones listed, 85% to 90% are singletons. The sequenced sample consisted of peripheral blood. The receptors originated from an older woman with COVID-19, enrolled during active disease.

This chain links TRBV19 with TRBJ2-6, with TRBD1 matching 7 bases. V gave up 7 bases and J gave up 1 base; unmatched junction bases: 13. CDR1 is LNHDA and CDR2 is SQIVND in the germline V gene (reference sequence). The CDR3 contains 18 residues. For the CDR3, the DNA is TGTGCCAGTACCCCGAGACAGGGTGGACCGTCTGGGGCCAACGTCCTGACTTTC. Translation: CASTPRQGGPSGANVLTF.

The V call is TRBV7-3, the J call TRBJ2-1; 12 bases align to TRBD2. V lost 2 bases and J lost 5; bases outside the gene matches: 1. This CDR3 region has 15 residues. Germline lookup yields CDR1 SGHTA and CDR2 FQGTGA. Here the CDR3 DNA reads TGTGCCAGCAGCTTAGGACTAGCGGGGCACAATGAGCAGTTCTTC. Protein sequence: CASSLGLAGHNEQFF.

V usage is TRBV19 and J usage is TRBJ1-3; no clear D. CDR1 and CDR2 (germline): LNHDA, SQIVND (reference sequence). This CDR3 comprises 15 residues. V gave up 8 bases and J gave up 0 bases, with 14 bases separating them. In DNA form, the CDR3 reads TGTGCCAGTGGCGGTGTGAACTTCTCTGGAAACACCATATATTTT. Its translation is CASGGVNFSGNTIYF.

This clone has a handful of counts. The chain has TRBV29-1 and TRBJ1-2; D is uncertain. Per the germline V gene, CDR1 is SQVTM and CDR2 is ANQGSEA. The CDR3 consists of 12 residues. Trimming stripped 7 bases from V and 4 bases from J, with 13 bases between. The CDR3 region has the DNA TGCAGCGCCGGAGGTTGGGGCTATGGCTACACCTTC. Residues: CSAGGWGYGYTF.

The rearrangement joins TRBV7-6 to TRBJ1-5; TRBD1 matches 8 bases. The germline gives CDR1 SGHVS, CDR2 FNYEAQ. Trimming cost V 5 bases and J 2 bases; bases outside gene matches: 5. The CDR3 runs to 15 residues. CDR3 region: CASSQTGEGNQPQHF. CDR3 nucleotide sequence: TGTGCCAGCAGCCAGACAGGGGAAGGCAATCAGCCCCAGCATTTT.

The CDR3 DNA follows: TGTGCCACCAGCAGAGAGCTAGCGGGGGGCACAGATACGCAGTATTTT. The encoded protein is CATSRELAGGTDTQYF. The chain joins TRBV15 to TRBJ2-3; 10 bases match TRBD2. Looked up from germline, CDR1 is LNHNV and CDR2 is YYDKDF (reference sequence). The trim removed 0 bases at V and 1 base at J, leaving 1 base unmatched. The CDR3 extends over 16 amino acids. The whole variable domain, filled in from reference TRBV15 and TRBJ2-3, reads DAMVIQNPRYQVTQFGKPVTLSCSQTLNHNVMYWYQQKSSQAPKLLFHYYDKDFNNEADTPDNFQSRRPNTSFCFLDIRSPGLGDTAMYLCATSRELAGGTDTQYFGPGTRLTVL.

The V and J genes are TRBV12-2 and TRBJ1-5; TRBD1, as called in the table, went unchecked against the DNA. TRBV12-2 is a pseudogene segment. This CDR3 is 18 amino acids long. This chain's CDR3 is CASRLRDRGRVSNQPQHF. CDR3 DNA sequence: TGTGCAAGTCGCCTAAGGGACAGGGGGCGAGTTAGCAATCAGCCCCAGCATTTT.

The CDR3 protein is CASSLLSGGLSYEQYF. The CDR3 DNA is TGTGCCAGCAGCTTACTGAGCGGGGGGCTCTCCTACGAGCAGTACTTC. The rearrangement joins TRBV7-2 to TRBJ2-7; 9 bases are shared with TRBD2. Trimming cost V 2 bases and J 0 bases; bases outside gene matches: 5. This CDR3 spans 16 amino acids. Germline V gene data show CDR1 as SGHTA and CDR2 as FQGNSA.

This chain connects TRBV7-9 to TRBJ1-1, with 7 bases matching TRBD1. The CDR3 contains 15 residues. The germline V gene encodes CDR1 SEHNR and CDR2 FQNEAQ (reference sequence). The ends lost 6 bases at V and 1 base at J; junction bases unmatched: 8. CDR3 region: CASRQGFGQNTEAFF. The CDR3 DNA is TGTGCCAGCAGACAGGGGTTCGGGCAGAACACTGAAGCTTTCTTT. The full variable domain, in which reference TRBV7-9 and TRBJ1-1 provide the parts outside the CDR3, is DTGVSQNPRHKITKRGQNVTFRCDPISEHNRLYWYRQTLGQGPEFLTYFQNEAQLEKSRLLSDRFSAERPKGSFSTLEIQRTEQGDSAMYLCASRQGFGQNTEAFFGQGTRLTVV.

The V call is TRBV19, the J call TRBJ1-1; TRBD1 matches at 7 bases. The germline V gene has CDR1 LNHDA and CDR2 SQIVND (reference sequence). The J segment lost 5 bases and the V segment lost 4 bases, leaving 4 bases of the junction unmatched. The CDR3 covers 13 residues. The CDR3 DNA sequence: TGTGCCAGTAGTACTAACAGGGGAACTGAAGCTTTCTTT. Its translation is CASSTNRGTEAFF.

The chain is built from TRBV7-2 and TRBJ2-5; D perhaps matches TRBD2 (6 bases). The V end lost 7 bases, the J end lost 6 bases, and 24 bases lay between the germline ends. The CDR3 is 16 residues long. The germline CDR1 and CDR2 sequences are SGHTA and FQGNSA. CDR3 nucleotides: TGTGCCAGCATCCTCTTGCCGTCACTAGCCGGGAAGACCCAGTACTTC. Protein sequence: CASILLPSLAGKTQYF.

The chain couples TRBV7-6 to TRBJ1-2, with TRBD1 matching 9 bases. The CDR3 consists of 15 residues. Germline V gene lookup returns CDR1 SGHVS and CDR2 FNYEAQ. The trim removed 0 bases at V and 4 bases at J, leaving 3 bases unmatched. CDR3 coding DNA: TGTGCCAGCAGCTTAGCGGGGACAGGGAGCTATGGCTACACCTTC. Protein sequence: CASSLAGTGSYGYTF.

V usage is TRBV27 and J usage is TRBJ1-1; a possible D gene is TRBD1 (5 bases). Trimming shortened V by 6 bases and J by 5 bases, and 13 bases separated the two germline ends. The CDR3 runs to 13 residues. CDR1 is MNHEY and CDR2 is SMNVEV in the germline V gene (reference sequence). The chain's CDR3 is CASRDGSGTEAFF. The CDR3 nucleotides are TGTGCCAGCAGGGATGGGTCAGGGACTGAAGCTTTCTTT.

This chain joins TRBV3-1 (or the pseudogene TRBV3-2) and TRBJ2-1, with 7 nucleotides matching TRBD2. This CDR3 is built from 19 residues. Germline assignment: CDR1 LGHDT and CDR2 YNNKEL (reference sequence). The V and J ends lost 0 bases and 1 base, in that order; junction bases with no gene match: 12. CDR3 loop: CASSQERLAVSRSYNEQFF. DNA for the CDR3: TGTGCCAGCAGCCAAGAGCGGCTAGCGGTTAGCAGGTCCTACAATGAGCAGTTCTTC.

This chain connects TRBV19 to TRBJ1-1; 9 nucleotides agree with TRBD1. In germline, CDR1 is LNHDA, CDR2 SQIVND (reference sequence). The CDR3 loop spans 13 amino acids. V lost 7 bases, J lost 1 base, and 1 base stayed unmatched. CDR3 bases: TGTGCCAGTAACAGGGGGCCGAACACTGAAGCTTTCTTT. It codes for CASNRGPNTEAFF.

The chain has TRBV19 and TRBJ2-1; 8 bases are shared with TRBD2. V lost 6 bases and J lost 8; bases outside the gene matches: 9. Germline CDR1 reads LNHDA; CDR2 reads SQIVND (reference sequence). This CDR3 region has 14 residues. The CDR3, as DNA: TGTGCCAGTAGCCCCGGGGGGGTGTTAGATGAGCAGTTCTTC. Its translation: CASSPGGVLDEQFF.

This chain uses TRBV23-1 with TRBJ1-1; the D gene is possibly TRBD1 (5 bases). TRBV23-1 is filed as an ORF, its function uncertain. The V end lost 0 bases, the J end lost 0 bases, and 20 bases lay between the germline ends. The CDR3 is 19 residues long. This chain's CDR3 is CASSQSVGSGNSLNTEAFF. CDR3 DNA sequence: TGCGCCAGCAGTCAATCGGTTGGGTCAGGGAATTCGTTGAACACTGAAGCTTTCTTT.

The V and J genes are TRBV5-4 and TRBJ2-1, with TRBD2 matching 13 bases. J was trimmed by 9 bases and V by 1 base; bases with no gene match: 4. The CDR3 length is 15 residues. Germline assignment: CDR1 SGHNT and CDR2 YYREEE (reference sequence). The CDR3 reads CASSLTSGGAGEQFF. In nucleotides, the CDR3 is TGTGCCAGCAGCTTGACTAGCGGGGGGGCAGGTGAGCAGTTCTTC.

On this clone: Other nucleotide sequences in the sample specify the same CDR3. The V call is TRBV27, the J call TRBJ2-7; 9 bases align to TRBD1. The CDR3 is made up of 13 amino acids. The V gene's germline CDR1 is MNHEY and CDR2 SMNVEV (reference sequence). Trimming cost V 5 bases and J 4 bases; bases outside gene matches: 3. CDR3 sequence (DNA): TGTGCCAGCAGTCCGGGACAGGGTTACGAGCAGTACTTC. Translating it yields CASSPGQGYEQYF.

The table lists this clone with a few counts. V usage is TRBV5-4 and J usage is TRBJ1-2, with TRBD1 matching 7 bases. Trimming removed 4 bases from V and 4 bases from J; junction bases left unmatched: 7. This CDR3 is 14 amino acids long. CDR1 and CDR2 from the germline V gene are SGHNT and YYREEE (reference sequence). CDR3 bases: TGTGCCAGCAGCGTTCCGACAGGGCCCTATGGCTACACCTTC. It codes for CASSVPTGPYGYTF. Drawing the rest from reference TRBV5-4 and TRBJ1-2, the complete variable domain is ETGVTQSPTHLIKTRGQQVTLRCSSQSGHNTVSWYQQALGQGPQFIFQYYREEENGRGNFPPRFSGLQFPNYSSELNVNALELDDSALYLCASSVPTGPYGYTFGSGTRLTVV.

This clone was found once. The chain employs TRBV30 and TRBJ1-5; perhaps TRBD1 as D (5 bases). The ends were cut back, 0 bases at V and 0 bases at J, with 12 bases in the middle. The germline CDR1 and CDR2 sequences are GTSNPN and SVGIG (reference sequence). The CDR3 has 16 amino acids. CDR3 in DNA: TGTGCCTGGAGTGTTTCAGGGTTTTATAGCAATCAGCCCCAGCATTTT. It encodes CAWSVSGFYSNQPQHF.

The chain employs TRBV7-9 and TRBJ2-2; TRBD2 agrees at 11 bases. This CDR3 has 18 residues. The V segment lost 5 bases and the J segment 2 bases; nucleotides outside the gene matches: 10. Looked up from germline, CDR1 is SEHNR and CDR2 is FQNEAQ (reference sequence). The CDR3 DNA follows: TGTGCCAGCAGCCCCAGGGTAGCGGGGGGGCCAAACACCGGGGAGCTGTTTTTT. It yields the protein CASSPRVAGGPNTGELFF. Complete variable domain (other parts from reference TRBV7-9 and TRBJ2-2): DTGVSQNPRHKITKRGQNVTFRCDPISEHNRLYWYRQTLGQGPEFLTYFQNEAQLEKSRLLSDRFSAERPKGSFSTLEIQRTEQGDSAMYLCASSPRVAGGPNTGELFFGEGSRLTVL.

The chain is built from TRBV6-4 and TRBJ2-1; 10 nucleotides match TRBD1. CDR3 length: 15 amino acids. Germline values: CDR1 MRHNA, CDR2 SNTAGT. The trim removed 2 bases at V and 6 bases at J, leaving 4 bases unmatched. CDR3 amino acids: CASSDQGQGPNEQFF. The CDR3 nucleotides are TGTGCCAGCAGTGACCAGGGACAGGGGCCCAATGAGCAGTTCTTC.